This T cell receptor (beta chain) was recovered during a study of T cells in Graves' hyperthyroidism and ophthalmopathy. Germline assignment: CDR1 SGHRS and CDR2 YFSETQ. This CDR3 is 17 amino acids long. The ends lost 6 bases at V and 2 bases at J; junction bases unmatched: 15. Authors of the study amplified TCR beta CDR3 regions from RNA transcripts. RT-PCR in the first round (using the HTBI primer set) targeted the TCR CDR3. TCRdb independently ran MiXCR on the multiplex PCR reads; one entry per CDR3 protein. Counted here are around 420,000 distinct CDR3 sequences, roughly 14% occurring once; the ten biggest clones make up around 14%. This clonotype was seen ten or more times.

Sequencing was performed on blood. The source of this sequence is a woman between 18 and 30 years old with Graves' hyperthyroidism. This sequence joins TRBV5-1 and TRBJ1-1, with 8 nucleotides matching TRBD1. Here the CDR3 reads CASKRQGLGVINTEAFF. The DNA for the CDR3 is TGCGCCAGCAAACGACAGGGGTTAGGCGTCATTAACACTGAAGCTTTCTTT. The full variable domain, rest sourced from reference TRBV5-1 and TRBJ1-1, is KAGVTQTPRYLIKTRGQQVTLSCSPISGHRSVSWYQQTPGQGLQFLFEYFSETQRNKGNFPGRFSGRQFSNSRSEMNVSTLELGDSALYLCASKRQGLGVINTEAFFGQGTRLTVV.